The entry below gives a single TCR beta chain sequence along with its context. Its antigen is as yet unknown. This entry comes from a study of human T cells and chemical hapten exposure. General study results and limits: Higher patch test scores went with higher counts of PT1 expanded TCRs.

MiXCR was run by TCRdb on the RACE reads, yielding one entry per CDR3 protein. The profile shows tens of thousands of distinct CDR3 sequences, 11% of them singletons. Time point described: patch test 3, about 24 weeks after DPC sensitization. The sample's treatment: therapeutic diphenylcyclopropenone sensitization with weekly scalp DPC. There are 14 residues in the CDR3. Trimming at V came to 2 bases and at J to 5 bases, leaving 3 bases not matched to a gene. The sequence derives from a woman between 45 and 65 years old with alopecia areata. Some clones in this sample may be carry-over from other donors' samples. This chain connects TRBV12-3 or TRBV12-4 to TRBJ1-1, with TRBD1 matching over 9 bases. The sequences come from whole blood, collected in connection with sensitization to the hapten diphenylcyclopropenone (DPC). The CDR3 sequence is CASSLLGTGTEAFF. In DNA, the CDR3 is TGTGCCAGCAGTTTACTGGGGACAGGGACTGAAGCTTTCTTT.